The rows below give T cell receptor beta chains drawn from one sample of a study of regulatory T cells in long-lasting Graves disease. TCRdb independently ran MiXCR on the multiplex PCR reads; one entry per CDR3 protein. The sample records 420,000 or so distinct CDR3 sequences, about a quarter being singletons. The source material was peripheral blood mononuclear cells (PBMCs), sampled when the disease was refractory, from a patient treated with antithyroid drugs. These receptors came from a female donor with Graves disease. Each CDR3 is given with its conserved first and last residue. A D gene is named only where the DNA matches it firmly. Size values are once, few and many counts, or a class for expanded clones, and some rows have none.

j_call: TRBJ1-2
v_call: TRBV20-1
d_call: TRBD1
clone_size: .
cdr3_aa: CSADRQGAPDDTF
cdr3_nt: TGCAGTGCCGACAGACAGGGGGCCCCCGATGATACCTTC

j_call: TRBJ2-4
v_call: TRBV28
d_call: TRBD2
clone_size: .
cdr3_aa: CASRPTSGIKNIQYF
cdr3_nt: TGTGCCAGCAGGCCAACTAGCGGGATTAAAAACATTCAGTACTTC

j_call: TRBJ2-7
v_call: TRBV20-1
d_call: .
clone_size: many
cdr3_aa: CSATDNSYEQYF
cdr3_nt: TGCAGTGCTACAGACAACTCCTACGAGCAGTACTTC

j_call: TRBJ2-1
v_call: TRBV20-1
d_call: .
clone_size: .
cdr3_aa: CSARAPRGNNEQFF
cdr3_nt: TGCAGTGCTAGAGCTCCTAGGGGGAACAATGAGCAGTTCTTC

j_call: TRBJ2-6
v_call: TRBV7-8
d_call: .
clone_size: many
cdr3_aa: CASSLEAVRRANVLTF
cdr3_nt: TGTGCCAGCAGCTTAGAGGCGGTCCGGAGGGCCAACGTCCTGACTTTC

j_call: TRBJ1-4
v_call: TRBV29-1
d_call: .
clone_size: few
cdr3_aa: CSVEAAGEWNEKLFF
cdr3_nt: TGCAGCGTTGAAGCAGCGGGGGAGTGGAATGAAAAACTGTTTTTT

j_call: TRBJ1-2
v_call: TRBV5-6
d_call: .
clone_size: few
cdr3_aa: CASSGYREGRGYTF
cdr3_nt: TGTGCCAGCAGCGGCTACAGGGAAGGGCGTGGCTACACCTTC

j_call: TRBJ1-1
v_call: TRBV28
d_call: .
clone_size: many
cdr3_aa: CASSRGAAFF
cdr3_nt: TGTGCCAGCAGTCGGGGCGCGGCTTTCTTT

j_call: TRBJ1-1
v_call: TRBV27
d_call: .
clone_size: .
cdr3_aa: CASSLGAGRNTEAFF
cdr3_nt: TGTGCCAGCAGTTTGGGGGCAGGGAGGAACACTGAAGCTTTCTTT

j_call: TRBJ2-5
v_call: TRBV24-1
d_call: TRBD2
clone_size: few
cdr3_aa: CATSDWAAGVRQETQYF
cdr3_nt: TGTGCCACCAGTGATTGGGCAGCGGGAGTTCGCCAAGAGACCCAGTACTTC

j_call: TRBJ2-7
v_call: TRBV27
d_call: .
clone_size: .
cdr3_aa: CASSGGLGHEQYF
cdr3_nt: TGTGCCAGCAGTGGGGGCTTAGGTCACGAGCAGTACTTC

j_call: TRBJ2-3
v_call: TRBV10-3
d_call: TRBD2
clone_size: .
cdr3_aa: CAISARGTSGTDTQYF
cdr3_nt: TGTGCCATCAGTGCTCGAGGGACTAGCGGCACAGATACGCAGTATTTT

j_call: TRBJ1-5
v_call: TRBV19
d_call: .
clone_size: .
cdr3_aa: CASSPKRTSRPQHF
cdr3_nt: TGTGCCAGTAGTCCGAAACGCACCAGCCGACCCCAGCATTTT